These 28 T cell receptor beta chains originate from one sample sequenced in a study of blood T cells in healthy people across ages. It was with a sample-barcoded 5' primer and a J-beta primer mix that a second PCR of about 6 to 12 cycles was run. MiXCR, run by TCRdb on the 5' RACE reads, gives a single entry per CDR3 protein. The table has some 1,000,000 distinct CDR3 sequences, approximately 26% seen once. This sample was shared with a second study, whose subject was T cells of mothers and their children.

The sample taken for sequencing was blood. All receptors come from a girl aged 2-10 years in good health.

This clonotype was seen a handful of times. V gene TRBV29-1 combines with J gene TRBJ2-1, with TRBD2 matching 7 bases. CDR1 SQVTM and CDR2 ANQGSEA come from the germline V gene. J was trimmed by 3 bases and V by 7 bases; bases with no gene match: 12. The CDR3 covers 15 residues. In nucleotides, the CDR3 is TGCAGCGGCAAAGGGGACTACCGAATCTACAATGAGCAGTTCTTC. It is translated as CSGKGDYRIYNEQFF.

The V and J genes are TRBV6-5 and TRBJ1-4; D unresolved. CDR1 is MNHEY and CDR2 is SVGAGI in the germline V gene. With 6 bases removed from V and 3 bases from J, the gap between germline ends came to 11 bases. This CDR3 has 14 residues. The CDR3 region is CASSPRPPNEKLFF. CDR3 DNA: TGTGCCAGCAGCCCGCGACCCCCTAATGAAAAACTGTTTTTT.

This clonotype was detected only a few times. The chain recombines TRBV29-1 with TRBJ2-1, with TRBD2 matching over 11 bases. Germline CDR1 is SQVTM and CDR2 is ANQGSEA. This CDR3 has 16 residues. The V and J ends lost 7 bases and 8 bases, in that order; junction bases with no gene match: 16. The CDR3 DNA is TGCAGCGCCTACGGGACTAGCGGACCCCGAGGGGATGAGCAGTTCTTC. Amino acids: CSAYGTSGPRGDEQFF.

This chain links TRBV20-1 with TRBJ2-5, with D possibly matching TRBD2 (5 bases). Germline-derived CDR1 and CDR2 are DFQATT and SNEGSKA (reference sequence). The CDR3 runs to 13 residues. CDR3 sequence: CSRASGIQETQYF. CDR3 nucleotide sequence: TGCAGCCGCGCATCGGGGATCCAAGAGACCCAGTACTTC.

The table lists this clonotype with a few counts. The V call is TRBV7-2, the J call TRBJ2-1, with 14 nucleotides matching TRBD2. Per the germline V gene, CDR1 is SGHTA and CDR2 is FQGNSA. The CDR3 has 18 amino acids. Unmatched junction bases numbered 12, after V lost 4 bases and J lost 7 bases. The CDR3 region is CASSSVGLAGAEGNEQFF. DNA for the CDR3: TGTGCCAGCAGCTCAGTGGGACTAGCGGGGGCGGAGGGGAATGAGCAGTTCTTC.

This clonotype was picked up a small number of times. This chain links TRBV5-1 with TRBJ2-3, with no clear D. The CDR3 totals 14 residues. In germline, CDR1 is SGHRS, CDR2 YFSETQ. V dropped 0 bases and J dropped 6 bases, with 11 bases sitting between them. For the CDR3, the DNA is TGCGCCAGCAGCTTGGGATCTACCGCCGATACGCAGTATTTT. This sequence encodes CASSLGSTADTQYF. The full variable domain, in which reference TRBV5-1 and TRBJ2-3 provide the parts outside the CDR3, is KAGVTQTPRYLIKTRGQQVTLSCSPISGHRSVSWYQQTPGQGLQFLFEYFSETQRNKGNFPGRFSGRQFSNSRSEMNVSTLELGDSALYLCASSLGSTADTQYFGPGTRLTVL.

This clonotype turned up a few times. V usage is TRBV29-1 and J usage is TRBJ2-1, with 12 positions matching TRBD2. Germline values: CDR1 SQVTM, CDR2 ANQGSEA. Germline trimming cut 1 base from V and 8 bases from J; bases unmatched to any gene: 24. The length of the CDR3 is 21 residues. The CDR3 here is CSVEGFPSSSGRARHIDEQFF. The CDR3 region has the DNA TGCAGCGTTGAAGGTTTCCCTTCTTCTAGCGGGAGGGCCAGACACATCGATGAGCAGTTCTTC.

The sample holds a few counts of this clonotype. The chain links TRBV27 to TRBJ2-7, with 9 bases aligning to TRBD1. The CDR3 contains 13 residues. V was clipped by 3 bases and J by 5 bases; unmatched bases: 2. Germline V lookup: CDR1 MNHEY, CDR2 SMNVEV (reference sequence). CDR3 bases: TGTGCCAGCAGTTTTACAGGGGGCCACGAGCAGTACTTC. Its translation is CASSFTGGHEQYF.

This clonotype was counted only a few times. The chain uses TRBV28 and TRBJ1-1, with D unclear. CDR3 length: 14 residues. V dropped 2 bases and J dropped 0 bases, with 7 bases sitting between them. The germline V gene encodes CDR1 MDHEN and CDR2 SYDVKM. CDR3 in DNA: TGTGCCAGCAGTTTACCATTTTTGAACACTGAAGCTTTCTTT. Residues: CASSLPFLNTEAFF.

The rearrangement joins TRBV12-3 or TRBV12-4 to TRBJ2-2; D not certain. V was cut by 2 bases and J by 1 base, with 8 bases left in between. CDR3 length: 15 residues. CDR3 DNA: TGTGCCAGCAGTTTACGGACCGAGAACACCGGGGAGCTGTTTTTT. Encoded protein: CASSLRTENTGELFF.

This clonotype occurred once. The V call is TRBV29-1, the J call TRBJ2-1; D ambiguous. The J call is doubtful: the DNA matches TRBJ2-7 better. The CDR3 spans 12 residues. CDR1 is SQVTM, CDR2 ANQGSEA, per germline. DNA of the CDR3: TGCAGCGTTGATTCTGACTCCTACGAGCAGTACTTC. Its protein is CSVDSDSYEQYF.

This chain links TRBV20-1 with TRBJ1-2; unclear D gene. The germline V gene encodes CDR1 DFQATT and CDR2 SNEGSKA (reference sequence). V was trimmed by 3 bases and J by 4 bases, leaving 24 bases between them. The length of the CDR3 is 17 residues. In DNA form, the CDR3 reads TGCAGTGCTAGCCCCGAGCAAGGTTTCCCTGGATCCTATGGCTACACCTTC. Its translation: CSASPEQGFPGSYGYTF.

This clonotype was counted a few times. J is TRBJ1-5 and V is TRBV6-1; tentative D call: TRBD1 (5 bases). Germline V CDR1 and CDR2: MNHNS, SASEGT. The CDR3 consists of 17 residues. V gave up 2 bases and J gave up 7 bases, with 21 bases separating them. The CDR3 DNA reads TGTGCCAGCAGTGAATGGGGCTACAGGCCTTTAGGGCAGCCCCAGCATTTT. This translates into CASSEWGYRPLGQPQHF.

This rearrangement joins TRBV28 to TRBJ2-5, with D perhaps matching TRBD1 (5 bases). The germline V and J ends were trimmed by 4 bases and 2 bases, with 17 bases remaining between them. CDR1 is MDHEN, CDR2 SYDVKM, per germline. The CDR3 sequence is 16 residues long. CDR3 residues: CASSSRLDSPQETQYF. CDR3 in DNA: TGTGCCAGCAGTTCCCGACTCGACAGCCCACAAGAGACCCAGTACTTC. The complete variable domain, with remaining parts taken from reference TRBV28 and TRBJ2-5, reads DVKVTQSSRYLVKRTGEKVFLECVQDMDHENMFWYRQDPGLGLRLIYFSYDVKMKEKGDIPEGYSVSREKKERFSLILESASTNQTSMYLCASSSRLDSPQETQYFGPGTRLLVL.

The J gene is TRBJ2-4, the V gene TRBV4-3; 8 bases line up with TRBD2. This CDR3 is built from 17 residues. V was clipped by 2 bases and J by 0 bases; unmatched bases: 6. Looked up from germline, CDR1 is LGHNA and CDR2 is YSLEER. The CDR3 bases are TGCGCCAGCAGCCAAAGCGCGGCGGGAGGAGCCAAAAACATTCAGTACTTC. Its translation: CASSQSAAGGAKNIQYF.

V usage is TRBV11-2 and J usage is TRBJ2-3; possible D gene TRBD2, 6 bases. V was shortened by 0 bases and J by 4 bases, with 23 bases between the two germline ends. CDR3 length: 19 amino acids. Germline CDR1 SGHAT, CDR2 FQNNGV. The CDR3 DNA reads TGTGCCAGCAGCTTAGACGTTTTCCCGGGAGTAAACAAATCAGATACGCAGTATTTT. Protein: CASSLDVFPGVNKSDTQYF.

CDR3 protein: CASSLVGGTVYGYTF. CDR3 coding DNA: TGTGCCAGCAGCTTAGTGGGGGGGACAGTTTATGGCTACACCTTC. The rearrangement joins TRBV7-2 to TRBJ1-2; 7 positions agree with TRBD1. This CDR3 comprises 15 residues. V dropped 1 base and J dropped 5; count of bases not matched to a gene: 7. CDR1 is SGHTA and CDR2 is FQGNSA in the germline V gene.

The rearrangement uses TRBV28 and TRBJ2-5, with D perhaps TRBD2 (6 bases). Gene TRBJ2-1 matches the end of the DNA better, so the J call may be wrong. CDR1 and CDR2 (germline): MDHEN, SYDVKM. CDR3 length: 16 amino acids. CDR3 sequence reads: CASSSVTRVYYNEQFF. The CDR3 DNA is TGTGCCAGCAGTTCCGTGACTAGGGTATACTACAATGAGCAGTTCTTC.

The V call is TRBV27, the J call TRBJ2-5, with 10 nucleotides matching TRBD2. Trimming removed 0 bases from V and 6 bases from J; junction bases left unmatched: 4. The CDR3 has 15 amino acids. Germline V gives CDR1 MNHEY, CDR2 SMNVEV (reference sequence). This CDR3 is CASSLSSGGVKTQYF. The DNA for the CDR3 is TGTGCCAGCAGTTTATCCAGCGGGGGGGTAAAGACCCAGTACTTC.

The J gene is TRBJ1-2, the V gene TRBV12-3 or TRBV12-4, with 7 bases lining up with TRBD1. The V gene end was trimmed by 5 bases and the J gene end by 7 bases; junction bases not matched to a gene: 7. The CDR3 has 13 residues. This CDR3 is CASSPAGQFGYTF. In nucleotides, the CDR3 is TGTGCCAGCAGTCCCGCGGGACAGTTTGGCTACACCTTC.

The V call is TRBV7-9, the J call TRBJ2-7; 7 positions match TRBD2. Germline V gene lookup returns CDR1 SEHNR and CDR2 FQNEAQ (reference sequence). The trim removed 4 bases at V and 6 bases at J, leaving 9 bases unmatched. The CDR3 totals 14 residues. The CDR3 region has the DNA TGTGCCAGCAGCTCAGCATGGGAGGGAGGCGAGCAGTACTTC. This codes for CASSSAWEGGEQYF. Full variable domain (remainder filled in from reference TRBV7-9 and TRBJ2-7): DTGVSQNPRHKITKRGQNVTFRCDPISEHNRLYWYRQTLGQGPEFLTYFQNEAQLEKSRLLSDRFSAERPKGSFSTLEIQRTEQGDSAMYLCASSSAWEGGEQYFGPGTRLTVT.

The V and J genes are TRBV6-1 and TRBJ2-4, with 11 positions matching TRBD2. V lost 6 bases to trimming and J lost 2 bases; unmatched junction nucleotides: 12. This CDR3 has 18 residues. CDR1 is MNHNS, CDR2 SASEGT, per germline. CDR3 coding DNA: TGTGCCAGCAGGCCCAACACCGGGACTAGCGGATCCAAAAACATTCAGTACTTC. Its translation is CASRPNTGTSGSKNIQYF.

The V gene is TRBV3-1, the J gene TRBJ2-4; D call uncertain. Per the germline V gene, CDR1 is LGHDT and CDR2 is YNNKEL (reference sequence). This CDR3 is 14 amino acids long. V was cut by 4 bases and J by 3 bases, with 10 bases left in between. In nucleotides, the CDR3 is TGTGCCAGCAGCCGGGATGAAAGCAAAAACATTCAGTACTTC. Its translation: CASSRDESKNIQYF.

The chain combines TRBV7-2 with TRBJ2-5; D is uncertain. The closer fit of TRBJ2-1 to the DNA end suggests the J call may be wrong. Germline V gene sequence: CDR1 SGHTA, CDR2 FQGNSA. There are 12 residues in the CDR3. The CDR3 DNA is TGTGCCAGCAGTGAACAGCTAAATGAGCAGTTCTTC. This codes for CASSEQLNEQFF.

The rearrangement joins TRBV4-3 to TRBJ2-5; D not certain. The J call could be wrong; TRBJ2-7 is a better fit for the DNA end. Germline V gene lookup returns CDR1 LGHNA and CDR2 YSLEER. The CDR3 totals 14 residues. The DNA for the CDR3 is TGCGCCAGCAGCCAAGCAACCGGATCCTACGAGCAGTACTTC. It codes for CASSQATGSYEQYF.

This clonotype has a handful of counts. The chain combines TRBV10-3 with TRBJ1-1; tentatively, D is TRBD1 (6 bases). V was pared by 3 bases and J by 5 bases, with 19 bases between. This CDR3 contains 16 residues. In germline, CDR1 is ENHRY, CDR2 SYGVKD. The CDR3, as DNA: TGTGCCATCAGTGATTTAAGGGTTACAGGGAGGACTGAAGCTTTCTTT. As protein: CAISDLRVTGRTEAFF.

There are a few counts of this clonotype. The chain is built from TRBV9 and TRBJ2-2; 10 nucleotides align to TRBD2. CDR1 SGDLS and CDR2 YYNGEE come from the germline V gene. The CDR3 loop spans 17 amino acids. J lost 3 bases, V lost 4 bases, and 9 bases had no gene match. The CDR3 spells CASSNPGLANDTGELFF. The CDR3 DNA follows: TGTGCCAGCAGCAACCCGGGACTAGCGAATGACACCGGGGAGCTGTTTTTT.

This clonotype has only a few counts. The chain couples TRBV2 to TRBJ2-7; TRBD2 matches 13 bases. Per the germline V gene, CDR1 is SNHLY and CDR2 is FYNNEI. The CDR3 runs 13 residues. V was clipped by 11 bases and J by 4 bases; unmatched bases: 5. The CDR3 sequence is CASQGLAGYEQYF. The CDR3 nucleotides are TGTGCCTCCCAGGGACTAGCGGGATACGAGCAGTACTTC.